What follows is one T cell receptor beta chain and its context. Its antigen is unidentified. The data were obtained in a study of CD4 T cells in relation to SARS-CoV-2 and coronaviruses. Profiled with immunoSEQ multiplex PCR; TCRdb holds only in-frame clones, not every one. The data contain around 15,000 clones, 82% of them singletons. The unexposed donors gave CD4+ T cells in about 2011-2018, prior to COVID-19. After about 10 days of culture, CD4+ T cells were isolated. Sequencing used CD4+ T cells from PBMCs, cultured in vitro. The sequence came from a human donor in good health.

The CDR3 DNA sequence: TGTGCCAGCAGCAATAGGGACAGTGGAGGCACTGAAGCTTTCTTT. Encoded protein: CASSNRDSGGTEAFF. This chain connects TRBV5-4 to TRBJ1-1, with 7 bases fitting TRBD1. CDR1 SGHNT and CDR2 YYREEE come from the germline V gene (reference sequence). This CDR3 is 15 amino acids long. V shed 4 bases and J 4 bases; nucleotides not matched to a gene: 10.